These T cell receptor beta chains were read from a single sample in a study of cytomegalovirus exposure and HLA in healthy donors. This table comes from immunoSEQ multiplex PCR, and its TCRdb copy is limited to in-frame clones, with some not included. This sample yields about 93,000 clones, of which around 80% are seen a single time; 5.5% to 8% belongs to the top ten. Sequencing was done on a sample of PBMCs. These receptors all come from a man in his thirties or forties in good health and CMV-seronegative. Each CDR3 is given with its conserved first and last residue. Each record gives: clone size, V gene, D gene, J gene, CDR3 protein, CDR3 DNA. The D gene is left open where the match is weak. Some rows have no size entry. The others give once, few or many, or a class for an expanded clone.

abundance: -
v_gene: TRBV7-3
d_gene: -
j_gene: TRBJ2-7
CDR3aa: CASSASGGPSPYEQYF
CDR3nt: TGTGCCAGCAGCGCCTCCGGGGGACCCTCACCCTACGAGCAGTACTTC

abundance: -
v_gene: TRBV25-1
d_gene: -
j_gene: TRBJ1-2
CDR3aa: CASSMGGGPNYGYTF
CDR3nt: TGTGCCAGCAGTATGGGGGGGGGCCCAAACTATGGCTACACCTTC

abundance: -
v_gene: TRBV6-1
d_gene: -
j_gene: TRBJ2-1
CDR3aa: CASSEAGGSYNEQFF
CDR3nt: TGTGCCAGCAGTGAAGCGGGAGGCTCCTACAATGAGCAGTTCTTC

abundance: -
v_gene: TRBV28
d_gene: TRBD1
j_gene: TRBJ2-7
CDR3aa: CASSFGQGYEQYF
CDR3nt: TGTGCCAGCAGTTTCGGACAGGGATATGAGCAGTACTTC

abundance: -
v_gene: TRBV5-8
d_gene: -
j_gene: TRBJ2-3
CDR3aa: CASSTGTSITDTQYF
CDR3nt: TGTGCCAGCAGCACAGGGACATCGATCACAGATACGCAGTATTTT

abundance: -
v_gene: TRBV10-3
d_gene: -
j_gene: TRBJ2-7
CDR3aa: CAIRPSGGVYEQYF
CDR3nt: TGTGCCATCAGACCTTCAGGCGGGGTTTACGAGCAGTACTTC

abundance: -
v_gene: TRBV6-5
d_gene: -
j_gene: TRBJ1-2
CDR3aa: CASSYYPRLNNYGYTF
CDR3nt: TGTGCCAGCAGTTACTATCCACGACTGAATAACTATGGCTACACCTTC

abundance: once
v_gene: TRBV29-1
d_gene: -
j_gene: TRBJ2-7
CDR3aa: CSCKTDFYERYF
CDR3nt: TGCTCCTGCAAAACTGATTTCTACGAGCGGTACTTC

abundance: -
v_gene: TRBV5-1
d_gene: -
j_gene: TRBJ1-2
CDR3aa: CASSRTVGANYGYTF
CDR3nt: TGTGCCAGCAGCCGCACCGTGGGGGCGAACTATGGCTACACCTTC

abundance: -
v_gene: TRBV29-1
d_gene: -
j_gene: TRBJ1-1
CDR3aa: CSVDRNTEAFF
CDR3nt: TGCAGCGTTGACAGGAACACTGAAGCTTTCTTT

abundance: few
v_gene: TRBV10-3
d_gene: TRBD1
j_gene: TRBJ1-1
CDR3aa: CAISTGGGTEAFF
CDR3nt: TGTGCCATCAGTACAGGGGGAGGTACTGAAGCTTTCTTT

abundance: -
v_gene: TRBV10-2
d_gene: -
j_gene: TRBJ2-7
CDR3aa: CASQRGGGSYEQYF
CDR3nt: TGCGCCAGCCAGCGCGGGGGCGGCTCCTACGAGCAGTACTTC

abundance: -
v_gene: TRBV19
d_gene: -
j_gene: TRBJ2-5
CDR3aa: CASSIDSVRSTQYF
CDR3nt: TGTGCCAGTAGTATAGATTCGGTCAGGTCGACCCAGTACTTC

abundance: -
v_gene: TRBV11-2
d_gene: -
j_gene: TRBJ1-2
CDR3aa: CASSLESGVDYGYTF
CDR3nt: TGTGCCAGCAGCTTAGAGTCCGGGGTGGACTATGGCTACACCTTC

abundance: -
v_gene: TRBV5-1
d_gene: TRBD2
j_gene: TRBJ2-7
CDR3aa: CASSLGLAGVGSSSYEQYF
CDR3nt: TGCGCCAGCAGCTTGGGACTAGCGGGCGTGGGATCGAGCTCCTACGAGCAGTACTTC

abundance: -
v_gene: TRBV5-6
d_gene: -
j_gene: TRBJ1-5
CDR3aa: CASSLAGVPNQPQHF
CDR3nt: TGTGCCAGCAGCTTGGCAGGGGTCCCCAATCAGCCCCAGCATTTT

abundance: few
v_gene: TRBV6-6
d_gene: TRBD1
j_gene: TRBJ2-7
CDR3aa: CASINNGDRGGEQYF
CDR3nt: TGTGCCAGCATCAACAATGGGGACAGGGGGGGCGAGCAGTACTTC

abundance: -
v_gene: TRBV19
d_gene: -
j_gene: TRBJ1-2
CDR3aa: CASSGVEPGYTF
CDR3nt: TGTGCCAGTAGCGGAGTTGAGCCTGGCTACACCTTC

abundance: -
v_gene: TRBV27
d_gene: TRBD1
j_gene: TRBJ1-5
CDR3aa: CASRDRGASNQPQHF
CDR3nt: TGTGCCAGCAGAGACAGGGGAGCGTCCAATCAGCCCCAGCATTTT

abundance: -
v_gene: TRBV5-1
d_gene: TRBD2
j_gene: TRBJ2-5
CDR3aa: CASSRTSGGQETQYF
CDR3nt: TGCGCCAGCAGCCGGACTAGCGGGGGCCAAGAGACCCAGTACTTC

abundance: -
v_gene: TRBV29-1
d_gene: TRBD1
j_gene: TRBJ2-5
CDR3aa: CSVDIGGKGETQYF
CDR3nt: TGCAGCGTGGATATAGGGGGCAAGGGAGAGACCCAGTACTTC

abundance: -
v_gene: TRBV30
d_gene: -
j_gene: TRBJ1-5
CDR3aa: CAWSVGRGNQPQHF
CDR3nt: TGTGCCTGGAGTGTCGGCAGGGGCAATCAGCCCCAGCATTTT

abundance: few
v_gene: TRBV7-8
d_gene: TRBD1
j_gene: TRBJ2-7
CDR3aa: CASSLLNGTAAYEQYF
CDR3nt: TGTGCCAGCAGCTTACTCAATGGGACAGCCGCTTACGAGCAGTACTTC

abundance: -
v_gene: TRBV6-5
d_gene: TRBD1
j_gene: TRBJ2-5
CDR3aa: CASSPGTGSQQYF
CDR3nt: TGTGCCAGCAGTCCCGGGACAGGGTCCCAGCAGTACTTC

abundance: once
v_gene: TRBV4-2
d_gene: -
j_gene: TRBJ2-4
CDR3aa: CASSQTGATGNIQYF
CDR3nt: TGTGCCAGCAGCCAAACGGGAGCCACGGGAAACATTCAGTACTTC

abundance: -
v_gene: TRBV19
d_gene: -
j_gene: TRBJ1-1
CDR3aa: CASSTRQFMNTEAFF
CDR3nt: TGTGCCAGTAGTACCCGACAGTTCATGAACACTGAAGCTTTCTTT

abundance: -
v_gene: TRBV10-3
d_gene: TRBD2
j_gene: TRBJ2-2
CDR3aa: CAISGGRGTGELFF
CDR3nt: TGTGCCATCAGTGGAGGGCGGGGGACCGGGGAGCTGTTTTTT

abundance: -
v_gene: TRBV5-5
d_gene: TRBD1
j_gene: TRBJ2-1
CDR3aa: CASSRSGQGMATNEQFF
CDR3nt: TGTGCCAGCAGCCGATCCGGACAGGGAATGGCTACTAATGAGCAGTTCTTC

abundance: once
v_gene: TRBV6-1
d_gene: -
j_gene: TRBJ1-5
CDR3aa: CASSDFSQPQHF
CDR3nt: TGTGCCAGCAGTGATTTTTCGCAGCCCCAGCATTTT

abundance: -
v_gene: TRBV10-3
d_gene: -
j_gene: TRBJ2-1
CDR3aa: CAISERTAKYNEQFF
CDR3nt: TGTGCCATCAGTGAGCGAACTGCCAAGTACAATGAGCAGTTCTTC

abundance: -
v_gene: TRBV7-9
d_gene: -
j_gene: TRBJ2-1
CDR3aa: CASSLGASMNNEQFF
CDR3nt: TGTGCCAGCAGCTTAGGGGCCTCGATGAACAATGAGCAGTTCTTC

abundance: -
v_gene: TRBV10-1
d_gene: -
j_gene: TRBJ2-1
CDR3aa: CASSELRGPISYNEQFF
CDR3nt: TGCGCCAGCAGTGAGCTTCGTGGTCCTATCTCCTACAATGAGCAGTTCTTC